A selection of T cell receptor beta chains follows, all from one sample in a study of spatial heterogeneity in lung cancer. TCRdb itself ran the 5' RACE reads through MiXCR, one entry per CDR3 protein. The table has fewer than 65,000 distinct CDR3 sequences, 6.3% seen once. Sequencing used PBMCs, obtained at surgery. Source of these receptors: a female donor with early-stage non-small cell lung cancer. Both conserved end residues are part of each CDR3. D genes are given only for firm matches. Clone size, where shown, is once, few, many, or a class for clones that have expanded.

D: TRBD1; J: TRBJ1-3; V: TRBV18; size: -; CDR3: CASSLGQGSGNTIYF; DNA: TGTGCCAGCTCGCTCGGACAGGGGAGCGGAAACACCATATATTTT
D: -; J: TRBJ2-1; V: TRBV2; size: few; CDR3: CASKARAHNEQFF; DNA: TGTGCCAGCAAAGCGAGGGCCCACAATGAGCAGTTCTTC
D: TRBD2; J: TRBJ2-7; V: TRBV5-4; size: many; CDR3: CASSSGLAGGTYEQYF; DNA: TGTGCCAGCAGCTCTGGACTAGCGGGCGGAACCTACGAGCAGTACTTC
D: TRBD2; J: TRBJ2-3; V: TRBV7-8; size: few; CDR3: CASSLSVGTRTQYF; DNA: TGTGCCAGCAGCCTTAGTGTGGGGACTAGGACGCAGTATTTT
D: TRBD1; J: TRBJ1-4; V: TRBV5-6; size: many; CDR3: CASSFGQGDEKLFF; DNA: TGTGCCAGCAGCTTTGGACAGGGGGATGAAAAACTGTTTTTT
D: TRBD1; J: TRBJ2-7; V: TRBV27; size: large; CDR3: CASSPGDRGEQYF; DNA: TGTGCCAGCAGTCCGGGAGACAGGGGCGAGCAGTACTTC
D: TRBD1; J: TRBJ1-3; V: TRBV11-1; size: -; CDR3: CASSKNVGTANSGNTIYF; DNA: TGTGCCAGCAGCAAAAACGTGGGGACAGCCAACTCTGGAAACACCATATATTTT
D: TRBD2; J: TRBJ2-1; V: TRBV20-1; size: -; CDR3: CSARNSFGTSNEQFF; DNA: TGCAGTGCTAGGAACTCCTTCGGGACTAGCAATGAGCAGTTCTTC
D: -; J: TRBJ2-6; V: TRBV10-3; size: many; CDR3: CALRAGTPNSGANVLTF; DNA: TGTGCCCTACGGGCCGGGACACCTAATTCTGGGGCCAACGTCCTGACTTTC
D: -; J: TRBJ1-2; V: TRBV3-1; size: few; CDR3: CASSSLLRGGYTF; DNA: TGTGCCAGCAGCTCCCTGCTCCGTGGGGGCTACACCTTC
D: -; J: TRBJ1-5; V: TRBV29-1; size: many; CDR3: CSVRENSNQPQHF; DNA: TGCAGCGTTAGGGAAAATAGCAATCAGCCCCAGCATTTT
D: -; J: TRBJ2-1; V: TRBV20-1; size: many; CDR3: CSARPRVEGSYNEQFF; DNA: TGCAGTGCTAGACCCCGCGTGGAGGGATCCTACAATGAGCAGTTCTTC
D: -; J: TRBJ2-3; V: TRBV6-6; size: many; CDR3: CASSDVGDTQYF; DNA: TGTGCCAGCAGTGACGTTGGAGATACGCAGTATTTT
D: -; J: TRBJ1-3; V: TRBV3-1; size: -; CDR3: CASSNSHTEPGNTIYF; DNA: TGTGCCAGCAGCAATTCCCACACAGAGCCTGGAAACACCATATATTTT
D: -; J: TRBJ2-2; V: TRBV2; size: few; CDR3: CASNRVLTGELFF; DNA: TGTGCCAGCAATCGGGTCCTAACCGGGGAGCTGTTTTTT
D: -; J: TRBJ2-7; V: TRBV23-1; size: few; CDR3: CASNPAGVHEQYF; DNA: TGCGCCAGCAACCCGGCAGGCGTCCACGAGCAGTACTTC
D: -; J: TRBJ1-1; V: TRBV7-3; size: many; CDR3: CASSLTQGARTEAFF; DNA: TGTGCCAGCAGCTTAACCCAAGGGGCGAGGACTGAAGCTTTCTTT
D: -; J: TRBJ1-6; V: TRBV30; size: -; CDR3: CAWIDGVRNNSPLHF; DNA: TGTGCCTGGATAGATGGGGTTAGAAATAATTCACCCCTCCACTTT
D: TRBD1; J: TRBJ2-1; V: TRBV2; size: few; CDR3: CASSEPTGYNEQFF; DNA: TGTGCCAGCAGTGAACCGACAGGGTACAATGAGCAGTTCTTC
D: -; J: TRBJ2-7; V: TRBV20-1; size: few; CDR3: CSAPDSSYEQYF; DNA: TGCAGTGCTCCGGACAGCTCCTACGAGCAGTACTTC
D: TRBD2; J: TRBJ2-5; V: TRBV20-1; size: -; CDR3: CSAIGTRQETQYF; DNA: TGCAGTGCCATTGGGACTAGACAAGAGACCCAGTACTTC
D: -; J: TRBJ2-4; V: TRBV7-9; size: many; CDR3: CASSLERKRGGIQYF; DNA: TGTGCCAGCAGCTTAGAACGGAAAAGGGGTGGCATTCAGTACTTC
D: -; J: TRBJ2-3; V: TRBV20-1; size: many; CDR3: CSARGGFSDTQYF; DNA: TGCAGTGCTCGAGGGGGGTTCTCAGATACGCAGTATTTT
D: TRBD1; J: TRBJ2-7; V: TRBV7-6; size: -; CDR3: CASSLATGGGEQYF; DNA: TGTGCCAGCAGCTTAGCGACAGGGGGCGGTGAGCAGTACTTC
D: -; J: TRBJ1-6; V: TRBV27; size: -; CDR3: CASSWRDPNSPLHF; DNA: TGTGCCAGCAGTTGGAGGGACCCTAATTCACCCCTCCACTTT
D: TRBD1; J: TRBJ1-1; V: TRBV7-9; size: medium-sized; CDR3: CASSSQGGTEAFF; DNA: TGTGCCAGCAGCTCCCAGGGGGGGACTGAAGCTTTCTTT
D: -; J: TRBJ2-7; V: TRBV3-1; size: many; CDR3: CASSQAGREQYF; DNA: TGTGCCAGCAGCCAAGCGGGTAGGGAGCAGTACTTC
D: -; J: TRBJ2-7; V: TRBV3-1; size: many; CDR3: CASSQGPYYEQYF; DNA: TGTGCCAGCAGCCAAGGGCCCTACTACGAGCAGTACTTC
D: -; J: TRBJ1-2; V: TRBV28; size: many; CDR3: CASSPLGTPNYGYTF; DNA: TGTGCCAGCAGTCCGCTAGGGACACCGAACTATGGCTACACCTTC
D: -; J: TRBJ2-3; V: TRBV4-2; size: -; CDR3: CASSQEAPTGGTSTDTQYF; DNA: TGTGCCAGCAGCCAAGAGGCCCCAACCGGCGGGACGAGCACAGATACGCAGTATTTT
D: TRBD1; J: TRBJ1-5; V: TRBV7-8; size: many; CDR3: CASSLATTGISNQPQHF; DNA: TGTGCCAGCAGCTTAGCCACGACAGGGATTAGCAATCAGCCCCAGCATTTT
D: -; J: TRBJ2-1; V: TRBV5-1; size: many; CDR3: CASSLTLAVNEQFF; DNA: TGCGCCAGCAGCTTGACTTTGGCGGTCAATGAGCAGTTCTTC
D: TRBD1; J: TRBJ2-5; V: TRBV7-9; size: -; CDR3: CASSSTGVPKETQYF; DNA: TGTGCCAGCAGCTCGACAGGGGTTCCCAAAGAGACCCAGTACTTC
D: TRBD2; J: TRBJ2-3; V: TRBV7-7; size: many; CDR3: CASSLRSAGVADTQYF; DNA: TGTGCCAGCAGCTTACGATCGGCGGGAGTAGCAGATACGCAGTATTTT
D: -; J: TRBJ2-5; V: TRBV7-3; size: many; CDR3: CASSLTGRRVAETQYF; DNA: TGTGCCAGCAGCTTAACGGGGCGGCGGGTTGCCGAGACCCAGTACTTC
D: -; J: TRBJ2-2; V: TRBV9; size: few; CDR3: CASSVDGTNTGELFF; DNA: TGTGCCAGCAGCGTAGACGGCACGAACACCGGGGAGCTGTTTTTT
D: TRBD1; J: TRBJ1-2; V: TRBV7-8; size: few; CDR3: CASSLEGQRYGYTF; DNA: TGTGCCAGCAGCTTAGAGGGACAGCGCTATGGCTACACCTTC
D: TRBD1; J: TRBJ2-3; V: TRBV2; size: -; CDR3: CASSEAVRTGMSTDTQYF; DNA: TGTGCCAGCAGTGAAGCGGTTAGGACAGGGATGAGCACAGATACGCAGTATTTT
D: -; J: TRBJ1-2; V: TRBV2; size: -; CDR3: CASSFGPGGSDYGYTF; DNA: -
D: TRBD1; J: TRBJ1-5; V: TRBV19; size: many; CDR3: CASSISTGSGNQPQHF; DNA: TGTGCCAGTAGTATTTCGACAGGGTCGGGCAATCAGCCCCAGCATTTT
D: -; J: TRBJ1-2; V: TRBV7-9; size: -; CDR3: CASSLALPLRGYTF; DNA: TGTGCCAGCAGCTTAGCGTTGCCGTTAAGAGGCTACACCTTC
D: -; J: TRBJ1-1; V: TRBV10-3; size: -; CDR3: CAISENRDIEAFF; DNA: TGTGCCATCAGTGAAAACCGGGACATTGAAGCTTTCTTT
D: TRBD1; J: TRBJ1-4; V: TRBV7-7; size: few; CDR3: CAIWDRATEKLFF; DNA: TGTGCTATCTGGGACAGGGCCACTGAAAAACTGTTTTTT
D: -; J: TRBJ1-2; V: TRBV18; size: many; CDR3: CASSPARGGYTF; DNA: TGTGCCAGCTCACCGGCACGAGGTGGCTACACCTTC
D: TRBD1; J: TRBJ2-7; V: TRBV28; size: -; CDR3: CASSSGTGFSYEQYF; DNA: TGTGCCAGCAGTTCCGGGACAGGCTTTAGTTACGAGCAGTACTTC
D: -; J: TRBJ1-2; V: TRBV5-6; size: many; CDR3: CASSPTTEIYGYTF; DNA: TGTGCCAGCAGCCCCACCACCGAAATCTATGGCTACACCTTC
D: -; J: TRBJ2-1; V: TRBV5-1; size: many; CDR3: CASSQTLASNEQFF; DNA: TGCGCCAGCAGCCAAACCCTAGCGAGCAATGAGCAGTTCTTC
D: -; J: TRBJ2-3; V: TRBV6-1; size: few; CDR3: CASSEPGATDTQYF; DNA: TGTGCCAGCAGTGAACCAGGGGCTACAGATACGCAGTATTTT
D: -; J: TRBJ1-1; V: TRBV29-1; size: many; CDR3: CSVSLFANTEAFF; DNA: TGCAGCGTTTCCTTATTTGCCAACACTGAAGCTTTCTTT